This T cell receptor (beta chain) derives from a study of blood T cell repertoires in COVID-19. The CDR3 has 14 residues. V shed 7 bases, J shed 7 bases, and the junction held 8 bases outside the gene matches. CDR1 is SGHTA and CDR2 is FQGNSA in the germline V gene. Those enrolled, adults aged 18 to 89 years, came from under 25 US areas. Authors' methods: For nucleated cells, counts were estimated from reference gene primer amplification. This table comes from immunoSEQ multiplex PCR, and its TCRdb copy is limited to in-frame clones, with some not included. V and J calls and clone size follow that table, whereas D and trimming were derived from the DNA. The table records approximately 140,000 clones, around 82% of them present only once.

V and J are TRBV7-2 and TRBJ2-7, with 12 bases aligning to TRBD2. The specimen sequenced was PBMCs or T cells enriched from blood (not recorded which). The sequence derives from a man aged 35 to 55 with acute COVID-19. Here the CDR3 reads CASTSTSGSGEQYF. The DNA of the CDR3 is TGTGCCAGCACCTCGACTAGCGGGAGCGGAGAGCAGTACTTC.